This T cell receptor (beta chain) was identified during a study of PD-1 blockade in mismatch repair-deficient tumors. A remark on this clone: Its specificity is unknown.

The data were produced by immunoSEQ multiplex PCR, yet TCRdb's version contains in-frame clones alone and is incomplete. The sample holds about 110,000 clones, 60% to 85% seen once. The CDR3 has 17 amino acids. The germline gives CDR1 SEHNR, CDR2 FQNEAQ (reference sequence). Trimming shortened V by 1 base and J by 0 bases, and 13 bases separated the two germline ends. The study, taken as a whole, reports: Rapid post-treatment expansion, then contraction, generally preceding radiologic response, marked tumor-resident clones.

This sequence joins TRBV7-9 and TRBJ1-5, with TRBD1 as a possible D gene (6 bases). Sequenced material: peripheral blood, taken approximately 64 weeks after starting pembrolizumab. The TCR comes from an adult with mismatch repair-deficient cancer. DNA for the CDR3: TGTGCCAGCAGCTTAGGAGGATGGGACATTAGCAATCAGCCCCAGCATTTT. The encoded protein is CASSLGGWDISNQPQHF. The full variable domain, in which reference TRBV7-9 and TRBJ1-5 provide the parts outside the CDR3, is DTGVSQNPRHKITKRGQNVTFRCDPISEHNRLYWYRQTLGQGPEFLTYFQNEAQLEKSRLLSDRFSAERPKGSFSTLEIQRTEQGDSAMYLCASSLGGWDISNQPQHFGDGTRLSIL.